This T cell receptor (beta chain) derives from a study of cytomegalovirus exposure and HLA in healthy donors (dated by TCRdb to the late 2010s). About the full investigation: In an earlier analysis of 550 to 750 of the donors, 276 Gb of sequence data and 90 million to 120 million unique TCR beta sequences from about 190 million T cells were reported. About 310 gigabases of sequencing data and approximately 85 million unique TCR sequences were included in an early release covering 550 to 800 HLA-typed donors. The genetic ancestry cluster associated with self-reported Caucasian donors included 80% to 90% of the roughly 400 genotyped donors. The study aimed to test whether cataloging public T cell receptors could reveal signatures of past pathogen exposure. The study profiled the T cell repertoires of 500 to 800 subjects by immunosequencing and related them to cytomegalovirus serostatus. Besides the first cohort of roughly 640 subjects, a separate validation cohort made up of roughly 120 different subjects was used. The study combined high-throughput TCR immunosequencing, statistical association of individual TCRs with disease status, and machine learning to predict cytomegalovirus infection status. To study patterns of TCR occurrence, a later analysis re-analyzed previously published TCR beta repertoires from 600 to 750 donors and added high-resolution HLA genotyping. Rather than using new phenotypic data, the later analysis identified candidate immune exposures from TCR beta sequences and from how often those sequences occurred across donors. In an earlier analysis of over 550 of the donors, high-throughput TCR beta sequencing was used to judge whether each TCR beta V gene segment behaved as functional or pseudogenic. Donor age, sex, ethnicity and CMV serostatus were collected together with the repertoire data. In a later genetic analysis, genome-wide SNP genotypes for about three fifths of the roughly 670 donors were used, and that subset was treated as a discovery cohort. All discovery cohort repertoires had been generated using a single sequencing platform. Class I and class II HLA loci were covered by the typing at four-digit resolution. Typing coverage varied by locus: about 620-630 donors for A, B, C, DRB1 and DQB1; roughly 560 for DQA1; some 610 for DPA1; 400 to 480 for DPB1. Roughly 5 DR-DQ haplotypes were handled as single units for association and clustering, since linkage in the cohort was strong. On average, around 240,000 unique TCR beta nucleotide sequences were sequenced per donor among several hundred genotyped donors of the cohort, with roughly 18% of those sequences being non-productive.

About this clone: There is no known antigen for this receptor. No much larger clonotype is one base removed from it; base qualities were not supplied.

The cohort consisted of more than 650 healthy bone marrow donors. Cohort members were all nominally healthy when sampled, although unrecorded immune exposures were likely present. The donor tested CMV seropositive, placing the donor among the 250 to 350 seropositive members of the cohort. A peripheral blood sample was collected from each donor, and TCR beta sequencing was performed on peripheral blood mononuclear cells. Genomic DNA was extracted from the blood cell samples with the Qiagen DNeasy Blood Extraction Kit. Germline trimming: 1 base from V, 5 bases from J; junction bases outside gene matches: 7. Taken from cysteine to phenylalanine, the CDR3 has 15 residues. Only CDR3 DNA remains: 45 bases, in frame from the first base. Taken from the germline V gene, the CDR1 and CDR2 loops are MNHNS and SASEGT. Results the study describes overall, beyond this receptor: Because the 87-base-pair reads could not distinguish some IMGT-functional V segments, including TRBV6-2 and TRBV6-3, those segments were excluded. Because some donors lacked HLA typing at each locus, the association tests relied only on the typed subset. A total of 150 to 200 TCR beta chains were listed by the study as associated with cytomegalovirus. A later analysis found that HLA-associated TCR beta chains were more clonally expanded and had lower generation probabilities than equally common non-associated chains. A later analysis found that most CMV-associated TCR beta chains appeared HLA-restricted, with HLA associations seemingly driven largely by CMV exposure. The only immune exposure information available for the cohort was CMV serostatus. The authors suggested that the approach could potentially be extended to other disease states and immunological phenotypes. Roughly uniform sequencing depth across donors was assumed in presence/absence analyses, although this assumption may not hold. Several of the top co-occurrence clusters appeared to be linked to parvovirus B19, influenza, CMV and Epstein-Barr virus, according to a later analysis. A further reported finding was that TCR beta sequences accurately predicted the HLA-A and HLA-B alleles for most subjects in the first cohort. Correlated functional status among segregating V segments might reflect linkage disequilibrium, but an unknown experimental factor could not be ruled out. In an earlier analysis of 500 to 650 of the donors, most TCR beta V segments appeared in productive rearrangements about 87% or about 30% of the time, broadly matching IMGT annotations. Three of the identified cytomegalovirus-associated TCR beta chains were confirmed in vitro to be specific for cytomegalovirus antigens. In a later analysis, TCR association rates were found to vary across HLA loci, with the most associated TCRs seen for DRB1 alleles and the fewest for HLA-C alleles. In both the original and validation cohorts, the classifier was reported to diagnose cytomegalovirus status with high specificity and sensitivity. Assigning TCR associations to individual alleles was difficult when HLA alleles, especially DR and DQ, strongly co-occurred. The cohort was sequenced for TCR beta chains only, and without alpha or paired-chain data the features that could be detected were limited. Compared with the 666-donor mean, donors in an Asian-associated ancestry cluster had fewer N-insertions in productive TCRs, according to a later genetic analysis. Because counts were too low, 15 to 20 rarely observed V segments, including chromosome 9 orphons, were left out of the earlier analysis of 587 of the donors. An association between a missense DCLRE1C variant and V-gene and J-gene trimming of TCR beta chains was found in a later genetic analysis and replicated in an independent cohort. Most TCR sequences were observed very rarely across donors, whereas some public TCRs were present in many individuals. A cluster of highly shared sequence variants was judged likely to be a technical artifact of the sequencing pipeline. Specific HLA alleles were associated with 15,000 to 20,000 TCR beta sequences at a false discovery rate of 0.05 in a later analysis.

Libraries were prepared through the immunoSEQ multiplex PCR assay. A mixture of 60 forward primers for TCR Vbeta segments and 13 reverse primers for TCR Jbeta segments was used in the multiplex PCR. A multiplex PCR assay on genomic DNA amplified the CDR3 region of rearranged TCR beta genes. The amplified TCR beta libraries were sequenced on the Illumina HiSeq System as 87-base-pair reads. The paper's data handling went like this. A later analysis counted tens of millions of unique TCR beta chains across the 666 repertoires, and roughly 9.9 million of these chains were shared by at least two donors. To remove PCR and sequencing errors, raw reads were error-corrected and collapsed into unique sequences using a nearest-neighbor algorithm that merged closely related sequences. To assign V, D and J gene segments, CDR3 sequences were aligned to IMGT reference sequences. For a sequence to be retained, a match of at least six nucleotides was required to both a V gene segment and a J gene segment. Rearrangements were called productive when the CDR3 lacked stop codons and stayed in frame with V and J; all others were non-productive. Following IMGT convention, CDR3 was defined as the stretch from the second conserved V-encoded cysteine up to the conserved J-encoded phenylalanine. In an earlier analysis of around 540 of the donors, sequences lacking an unambiguous match to a single V gene segment were excluded. An earlier analysis of just under 600 of the donors called V segments functional above 56.7% productive rearrangements and segregating when the between-donor standard deviation exceeded 5%. A statistical classification framework was built for diagnosing cytomegalovirus status from the catalog of TCR beta chain sequences. A later analysis assigned V and J genes by comparing TCR nucleotide sequences with IMGT/GENE-DB human TR gene sequences. A later analysis assigned CDR3 sequences and most-parsimonious VDJ recombination scenarios with the TCRdist pipeline. In a later analysis, each TCR beta chain was defined by its CDR3 amino acid sequence together with its V-gene family, and reads lacking a unique V-gene family were excluded. A later analysis removed 600 or so highly shared, low-generation-probability nucleotide sequences to deal with suspected cross-contamination and a sequencing artifact. In a later analysis, a clonal expansion index for each public chain was calculated from normalized within-repertoire ranks of inferred template counts. In a later analysis, generation probabilities were computed using a VDJ recombination model fitted to out-of-frame rearrangements, and the results were checked against IGoR. A later analysis scored TCR-TCR, TCR-HLA and TCR-CMV co-occurrence with hypergeometric tests, applying a repertoire-size bias correction to TCR pairs. False discovery rates were estimated in a later analysis by permuting HLA or CMV assignments 20 times. A later analysis grouped co-occurring TCRs with DBSCAN, adding TCRdist sequence similarity when clustering within HLA-allele-positive subsets. Co-occurrence clustering excluded repertoires with fewer than 30,000 or more than 120,000 public chains, plus five with anomalous nucleotide sharing. This is the immuneACCESS table as TCRdb keeps it, with only in-frame sequences that have V and J called. A part of the clones is gone; compared with another copy, unresolved V genes explain less than half, and the rest is unexplained. V and J calls and clone size are given by that table; D and trimming were obtained from the DNA. The sample includes some 150,000 clones, with over 65% observed a single time. Of the sample, 1.8% is held by the ten largest clones.

Sequencing was done on a sample of PBMCs. The rearrangement combines TRBV6-1 with TRBJ2-5; 7 middle bases align to TRBD1. This TCR came from a female donor in good health and CMV-seropositive. The CDR3 protein is CASSEGAGGAETQYF. The DNA sequence follows: TGTGCCAGCAGTGAAGGCGCAGGGGGTGCGGAGACCCAGTACTTC.